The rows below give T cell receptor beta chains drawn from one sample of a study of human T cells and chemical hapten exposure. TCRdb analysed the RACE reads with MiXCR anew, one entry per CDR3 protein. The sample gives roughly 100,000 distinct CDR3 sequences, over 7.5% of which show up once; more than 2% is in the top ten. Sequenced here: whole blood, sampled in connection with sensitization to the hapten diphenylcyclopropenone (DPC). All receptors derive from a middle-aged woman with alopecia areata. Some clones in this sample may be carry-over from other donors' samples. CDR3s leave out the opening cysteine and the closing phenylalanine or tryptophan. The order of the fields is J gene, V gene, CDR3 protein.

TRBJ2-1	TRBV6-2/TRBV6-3	ASGIAGVGNEQF
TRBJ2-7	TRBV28	ASSHRDSSYEQY
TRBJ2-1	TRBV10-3	AISESKPSGRNWF
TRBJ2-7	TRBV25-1	ASERDSSYEQY
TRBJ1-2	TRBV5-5	ASSFSAGTDGYT
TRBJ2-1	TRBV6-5	ASSYSRTGLAGGNEQF
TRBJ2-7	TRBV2	ASSIYEQY
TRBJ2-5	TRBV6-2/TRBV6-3	ASSYSVRGKRTQY
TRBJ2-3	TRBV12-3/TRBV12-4	ASSFGPGQADPDTQY
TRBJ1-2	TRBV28	ASSLSSGAHGYT
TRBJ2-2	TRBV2	ASSRDRVTNTGELF
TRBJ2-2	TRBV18	ASSAQTANTGELF
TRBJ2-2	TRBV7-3	ASSKAAGGGELF
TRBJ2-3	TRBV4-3	ASSPGQGRNTQY
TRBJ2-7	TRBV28	ASRSGTGYEQY